These 21 T cell receptor beta chains came from one sample sequenced in a study of T cells in Graves' hyperthyroidism and ophthalmopathy. Amplified TCR beta CDR3 regions derived from RNA transcripts. First-round RT-PCR targeting the TCR CDR3 was performed with the HTBI primer set. One entry per CDR3 protein results from TCRdb running MiXCR on the multiplex PCR reads. The data show approximately 400,000 distinct CDR3 sequences, more than 13% seen once. Sequenced sample: blood. The source is a woman aged 25-40 years with Graves' hyperthyroidism.

This clonotype was recorded at least ten times. This chain links TRBV30 with TRBJ2-5; tentatively, D is TRBD1 (5 bases). Germline V gives CDR1 GTSNPN, CDR2 SVGIG (reference sequence). With 2 bases removed from V and 0 bases from J, the gap between germline ends came to 13 bases. CDR3 size: 15 residues. DNA for the CDR3: TGTGCCTGGAGTAGGGCAGGGTGGGACCAAGAGACCCAGTACTTC. This codes for CAWSRAGWDQETQYF.

There are a few counts of this clonotype. This sequence joins TRBV19 and TRBJ2-4, with TRBD1 as a possible D gene (5 bases). V was trimmed by 7 bases and J by 0 bases, leaving 13 bases between them. The CDR3 sequence is 15 residues long. The germline gives CDR1 LNHDA, CDR2 SQIVND (reference sequence). The CDR3 region is CASTSTDLAKNIQYF. CDR3 sequence (DNA): TGTGCCAGTACCTCGACAGACCTAGCCAAAAACATTCAGTACTTC. The complete variable domain, with remaining parts taken from reference TRBV19 and TRBJ2-4, reads DGGITQSPKYLFRKEGQNVTLSCEQNLNHDAMYWYRQDPGQGLRLIYYSQIVNDFQKGDIAEGYSVSREKKESFPLTVTSAQKNPTAFYLCASTSTDLAKNIQYFGAGTRLSVL.

Ten or more counts support this clonotype. The J gene is TRBJ2-3, the V gene TRBV11-2; a possible D gene is TRBD1 (6 bases). Trimming took 5 bases from V and 0 from J, leaving 15 bases between them. The CDR3 runs to 16 residues. The germline gives CDR1 SGHAT, CDR2 FQNNGV. The chain's CDR3 is CASSPVDRPSTDTQYF. In nucleotides, the CDR3 is TGTGCCAGCAGCCCTGTGGACAGACCTAGCACAGATACGCAGTATTTT.

This clonotype was observed at least ten times. V gene TRBV24-1 combines with J gene TRBJ2-3; D not certain. Trimming shortened V by 5 bases and J by 0 bases, and 14 bases separated the two germline ends. This CDR3 is built from 16 residues. Germline values: CDR1 KGHDR, CDR2 SFDVKD. The CDR3 DNA is TGTGCCACCAGTGCGGATCGGAGACCAAGCACAGATACGCAGTATTTT. It specifies CATSADRRPSTDTQYF.

This chain connects TRBV14 to TRBJ2-1; 8 bases agree with TRBD1. Germline CDR1 is SGHDN and CDR2 is FVKESK. V was clipped by 2 bases and J by 4 bases; unmatched bases: 1. There are 14 residues in the CDR3. The CDR3, as DNA: TGTGCCAGCAGCCAATACAGGGGGTACAATGAGCAGTTCTTC. It yields the protein CASSQYRGYNEQFF.

This clonotype was observed at least ten times. This sequence joins TRBV20-1 and TRBJ2-7, with D possibly TRBD1 on 6 matching bases. The CDR3 consists of 13 residues. Trimming removed 6 bases at V and 2 bases at J, with 14 bases between. Germline V gene lookup returns CDR1 DFQATT and CDR2 SNEGSKA (reference sequence). The CDR3 DNA reads as TGCAGTGCCCTGCCAGGGGAAGCCTACGAGCAGTACTTC. Translating gives CSALPGEAYEQYF.

The chain joins TRBV19 to TRBJ1-5; D is unresolved. V dropped 6 bases and J dropped 1 base, with 10 bases sitting between them. CDR3 size: 14 residues. The germline V gene has CDR1 LNHDA and CDR2 SQIVND (reference sequence). CDR3 region: CASRGASSNQPQHF. The CDR3 coding sequence is TGTGCCAGTAGGGGTGCTTCGAGCAATCAGCCCCAGCATTTT.

The chain is built from TRBV7-9 and TRBJ2-2; D is unclear. V dropped 5 bases and J dropped 9 bases, with 7 bases sitting between them. Germline V gene data show CDR1 as SEHNR and CDR2 as FQNEAQ (reference sequence). The CDR3 has 11 residues. The CDR3 bases are TGTGCCAGCAGCCCTTGGTGGGAGCTGTTTTTT. This encodes CASSPWWELFF.

This clonotype was found a few times. This chain connects TRBV24-1 to TRBJ1-2; D is possibly TRBD1 (5 bases). Trimming pared 9 bases from V and 6 bases from J, leaving 10 bases between. The CDR3 contains 11 residues. Germline CDR1 KGHDR, CDR2 SFDVKD. CDR3: CATGTRDGYTF. DNA for the CDR3: TGTGCCACCGGGACGCGAGATGGCTACACCTTC.

This clonotype was seen many times. In nucleotides, the CDR3 is TGTGCCAGCAGTTTGGACCCGGGACTAGCGGGAGGGTCCTACGAGCAGTACTTC. Amino acid sequence: CASSLDPGLAGGSYEQYF. The chain carries TRBV27 and TRBJ2-7; 16 nucleotides agree with TRBD2. In germline, CDR1 is MNHEY, CDR2 SMNVEV (reference sequence). J lost 1 base, V lost 3 bases, and 6 bases had no gene match. The CDR3 runs to 18 residues.

In this sample, this clonotype turned up many times. For the CDR3, the DNA is TGTGCCAGCAGTGACTCGGCAGATGATCAGCCCCAGCATTTT. Its protein is CASSDSADDQPQHF. V usage is TRBV2 and J usage is TRBJ1-5, with D unclear. CDR1 and CDR2 (germline): SNHLY, FYNNEI. This CDR3 spans 14 amino acids. Trimming took 3 bases from V and 5 from J, leaving 11 bases between them.

This clonotype has at least ten counts. This chain links TRBV6-1 with TRBJ2-5, with TRBD2 matching 9 bases. This CDR3 is built from 17 residues. Germline V CDR1 and CDR2: MNHNS, SASEGT. J lost 3 bases, V lost 5 bases, and 13 bases had no gene match. The CDR3: CASSRQGGSGRKETQYF. CDR3 nucleotide sequence: TGTGCCAGCAGTCGACAGGGAGGTAGCGGGAGAAAAGAGACCCAGTACTTC.

The sample holds a few counts of this clonotype. The chain is built from TRBV6-1 and TRBJ2-6; tentatively, D is TRBD2 (6 bases). The germline V gene has CDR1 MNHNS and CDR2 SASEGT. CDR3 length: 15 residues. The V gene lost 5 bases and the J gene lost 2 bases, with 10 bases spanning the gap. This CDR3 is CASSNGEAGANVLTF. CDR3 DNA sequence: TGTGCCAGCAGTAACGGGGAGGCTGGGGCCAACGTCCTGACTTTC.

This sequence joins TRBV20-1 and TRBJ2-1; D remains unclear. Germline lookup yields CDR1 DFQATT and CDR2 SNEGSKA (reference sequence). CDR3 size: 14 residues. Trimming left V 3 bases short and J 0 bases short, with 9 bases between. The CDR3 loop reads CSASVPGSYNEQFF. CDR3 bases: TGCAGTGCTAGTGTTCCTGGCTCCTACAATGAGCAGTTCTTC.

This clonotype appeared a few times. The rearrangement links TRBV5-1 to TRBJ2-1; the D gene is possibly TRBD1 (5 bases). This CDR3 contains 15 residues. Germline V gives CDR1 SGHRS, CDR2 YFSETQ. The V gene lost 0 bases and the J gene lost 5 bases, with 12 bases spanning the gap. CDR3 sequence reads: CASSLEGAKNNEQFF. As DNA, the CDR3 is TGCGCCAGCAGCTTGGAAGGGGCGAAAAACAATGAGCAGTTCTTC. Full variable domain (remainder filled in from reference TRBV5-1 and TRBJ2-1): KAGVTQTPRYLIKTRGQQVTLSCSPISGHRSVSWYQQTPGQGLQFLFEYFSETQRNKGNFPGRFSGRQFSNSRSEMNVSTLELGDSALYLCASSLEGAKNNEQFFGPGTRLTVL.

This clonotype was counted many times. The chain has TRBV18 and TRBJ2-7; D may be TRBD1 or TRBD2 (5 bases each). Trimming pared 6 bases from V and 2 bases from J, leaving 17 bases between. Germline assignment: CDR1 KGHSH and CDR2 LQKENI. The CDR3 sequence is 15 residues long. As DNA, the CDR3 is TGTGCCAGCTCTCCCGGGACGCAGCGTACCTACGAGCAGTACTTC. Protein sequence: CASSPGTQRTYEQYF.

This clonotype came up many times. The chain combines TRBV28 with TRBJ2-5, with D unresolved. The V end was cut by 2 bases, the J end by 5 bases, with 9 bases between. In germline, CDR1 is MDHEN, CDR2 SYDVKM. This CDR3 is 13 amino acids long. The CDR3 bases are TGTGCCAGCAGTTTAGGCCCGCGGGAGACCCAGTACTTC. Translation gives CASSLGPRETQYF.

CDR3 protein: CASSPGASSGANVLTF. CDR3 nucleotide sequence: TGTGCCAGCTCTCCCGGGGCGAGCTCTGGGGCCAACGTCCTGACTTTC. The chain employs TRBV18 and TRBJ2-6, with D possibly called TRBD1 or TRBD2 (5 bases each). V was pared by 6 bases and J by 0 bases, with 12 bases between. The CDR3 spans 16 residues. Germline CDR1 KGHSH, CDR2 LQKENI.

Many counts were recorded for this clonotype. The V and J genes are TRBV11-2 and TRBJ2-7, with D possibly TRBD1 on 6 matching bases. Germline CDR1 is SGHAT and CDR2 is FQNNGV. The CDR3 is 13 residues long. Trimming removed 3 bases from V and 2 bases from J, with 8 bases in between. The DNA for the CDR3 is TGTGCCAGCAGCTTCAAGGGGGCCTACGAGCAGTACTTC. It is translated as CASSFKGAYEQYF.

This clonotype was observed many times. The V and J genes are TRBV12-3 or TRBV12-4 and TRBJ2-1; TRBD1 might be the D (6 bases). V shed 6 bases and J shed 4 bases, with 19 bases lying between them. The CDR3 has 16 amino acids. The CDR3 sequence: CASRLKQGKAYNEQFF. CDR3 sequence (DNA): TGTGCCAGCAGACTTAAGCAGGGGAAGGCTTACAATGAGCAGTTCTTC.

This clonotype was observed at least ten times. The chain combines TRBV11-2 with TRBJ1-2; tentative D call: TRBD1 (5 bases). The CDR3 has 18 amino acids. V was clipped by 5 bases and J by 5 bases, with 27 bases between them. Germline-derived CDR1 and CDR2 are SGHAT and FQNNGV. For the CDR3, the DNA is TGTGCCAGCAGCCTCACCATTCTAAAATGGGACGTAGGATATGGCTACACCTTC. Its translation is CASSLTILKWDVGYGYTF.